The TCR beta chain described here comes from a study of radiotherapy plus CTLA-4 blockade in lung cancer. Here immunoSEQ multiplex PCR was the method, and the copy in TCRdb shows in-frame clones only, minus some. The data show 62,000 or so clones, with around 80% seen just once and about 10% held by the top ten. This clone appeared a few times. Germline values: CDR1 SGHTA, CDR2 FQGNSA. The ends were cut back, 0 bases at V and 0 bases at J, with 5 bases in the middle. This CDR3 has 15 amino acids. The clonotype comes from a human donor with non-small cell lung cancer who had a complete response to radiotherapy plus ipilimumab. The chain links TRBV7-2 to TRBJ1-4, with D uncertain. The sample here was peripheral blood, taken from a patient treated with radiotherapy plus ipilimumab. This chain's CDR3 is CASSLAPATNEKLFF. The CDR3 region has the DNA TGTGCCAGCAGCTTAGCGCCTGCAACTAATGAAAAACTGTTTTTT. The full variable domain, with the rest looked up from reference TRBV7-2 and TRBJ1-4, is GAGVSQSPSNKVTEKGKDVELRCDPISGHTALYWYRQSLGQGLEFLIYFQGNSAPDKSGLPSDRFSAERTGGSVSTLTIQRTQQEDSAVYLCASSLAPATNEKLFFGSGTQLSVL.